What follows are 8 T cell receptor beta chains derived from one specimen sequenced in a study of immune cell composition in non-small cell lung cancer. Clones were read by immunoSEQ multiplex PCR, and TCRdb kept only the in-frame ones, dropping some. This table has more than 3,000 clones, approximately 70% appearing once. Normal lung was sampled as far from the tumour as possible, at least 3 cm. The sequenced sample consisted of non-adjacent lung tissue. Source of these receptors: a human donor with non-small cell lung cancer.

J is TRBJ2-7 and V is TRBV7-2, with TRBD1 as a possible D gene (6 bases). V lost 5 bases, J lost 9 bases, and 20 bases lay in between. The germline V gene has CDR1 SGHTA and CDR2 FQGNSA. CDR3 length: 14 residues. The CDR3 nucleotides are TGTGCCAGCAGCCGACAGGACCTTAGACTTGGGCAGTACTTC. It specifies CASSRQDLRLGQYF.

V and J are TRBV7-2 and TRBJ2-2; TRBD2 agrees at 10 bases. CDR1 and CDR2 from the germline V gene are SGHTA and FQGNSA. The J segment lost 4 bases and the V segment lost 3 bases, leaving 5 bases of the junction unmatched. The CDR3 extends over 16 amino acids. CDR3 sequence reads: CASSLKSGGATGELFF. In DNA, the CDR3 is TGTGCCAGCAGCTTGAAAAGCGGGGGGGCCACCGGGGAGCTGTTTTTT.

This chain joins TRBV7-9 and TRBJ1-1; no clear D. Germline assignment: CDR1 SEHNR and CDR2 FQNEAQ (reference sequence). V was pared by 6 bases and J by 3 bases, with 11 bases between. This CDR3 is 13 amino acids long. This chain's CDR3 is CASSTFGDTEAFF. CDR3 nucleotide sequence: TGTGCCAGCAGTACCTTTGGAGACACTGAAGCTTTCTTT. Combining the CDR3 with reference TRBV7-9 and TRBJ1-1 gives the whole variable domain DTGVSQNPRHKITKRGQNVTFRCDPISEHNRLYWYRQTLGQGPEFLTYFQNEAQLEKSRLLSDRFSAERPKGSFSTLEIQRTEQGDSAMYLCASSTFGDTEAFFGQGTRLTVV.

Here the CDR3 reads CASSVGGGGGSDTQYF. The CDR3 coding sequence is TGTGCCAGCAGCGTAGGAGGCGGGGGCGGGTCAGATACGCAGTATTTT. This chain uses TRBV9 with TRBJ2-3; D possibly corresponds to TRBD2 (7 bases). The V and J ends lost 0 bases and 4 bases respectively, with 15 bases between them. The germline V gene has CDR1 SGDLS and CDR2 YYNGEE. This CDR3 region has 16 residues.

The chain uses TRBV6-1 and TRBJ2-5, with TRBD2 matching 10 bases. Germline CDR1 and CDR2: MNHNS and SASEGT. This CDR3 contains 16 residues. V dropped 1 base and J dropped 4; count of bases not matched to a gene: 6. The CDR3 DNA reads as TGTGCCAGCAGTGAAGTGCTAGCGGGGGTGGGAGAGACCCAGTACTTC. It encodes CASSEVLAGVGETQYF.

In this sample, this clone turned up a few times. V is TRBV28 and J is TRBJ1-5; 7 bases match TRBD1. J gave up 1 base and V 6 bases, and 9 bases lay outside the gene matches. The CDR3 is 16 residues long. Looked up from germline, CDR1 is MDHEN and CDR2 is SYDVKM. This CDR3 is CASRDHRGRSNQPQHF. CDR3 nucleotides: TGTGCCAGCAGGGATCACAGGGGTAGGAGCAATCAGCCCCAGCATTTT.

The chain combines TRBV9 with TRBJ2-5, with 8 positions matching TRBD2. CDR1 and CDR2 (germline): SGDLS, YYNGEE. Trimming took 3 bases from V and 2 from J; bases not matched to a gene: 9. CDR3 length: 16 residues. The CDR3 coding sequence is TGTGCCAGCAGCGATTATGCCAGCGGGGGACAAGAGACCCAGTACTTC. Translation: CASSDYASGGQETQYF. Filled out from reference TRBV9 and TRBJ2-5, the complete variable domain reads DSGVTQTPKHLITATGQRVTLRCSPRSGDLSVYWYQQSLDQGLQFLIQYYNGEERAKGNILERFSAQQFPDLHSELNLSSLELGDSALYFCASSDYASGGQETQYFGPGTRLLVL.

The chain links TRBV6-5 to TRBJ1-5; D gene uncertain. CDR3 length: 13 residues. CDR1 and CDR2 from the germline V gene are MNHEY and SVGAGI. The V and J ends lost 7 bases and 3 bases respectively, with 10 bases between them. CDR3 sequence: CASIGGNNQPQHF. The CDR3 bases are TGTGCCAGCATAGGAGGCAACAATCAGCCCCAGCATTTT.